The next 11 T cell receptor beta chains were all read from a single sample in a study of shared clonotypes between healthy human individuals. Assay: immunoSEQ multiplex PCR; the TCRdb copy retains only in-frame clones and omits some. The sample lists roughly 410,000 clones, about 97% occurring once. Sequencing was performed on memory CD8+ T cells sorted from blood. The subset: CD45RO+ cells pooled with CCR7-negative TemRA cells. These receptors came from a man under 40 in good health.

The chain combines TRBV30 with TRBJ2-7; D might be TRBD2 (5 bases). The CDR3 has 15 residues. V was pared by 3 bases and J by 4 bases, with 19 bases between. Germline assignment: CDR1 GTSNPN and CDR2 SVGIG (reference sequence). The CDR3 DNA is TGTGCCTGGAGACCGGACTCATATCCATCATACGAGCAGTACTTC. Protein product: CAWRPDSYPSYEQYF.

The chain joins TRBV6-1 to TRBJ1-1; no clear D gene. Germline-derived CDR1 and CDR2 are MNHNS and SASEGT. There are 13 residues in the CDR3. The V and J ends lost 4 bases and 3 bases respectively, with 9 bases between them. The chain's CDR3 is CASSVRRDTEAFF. The DNA of the CDR3 is TGTGCCAGCAGTGTTAGAAGGGACACTGAAGCTTTCTTT.

The chain has TRBV15 and TRBJ2-5; tentatively, D is TRBD2 (7 bases). V was pared by 1 base and J by 5 bases, with 17 bases between. The CDR3 extends over 16 amino acids. Germline loops: CDR1 LNHNV, CDR2 YYDKDF (reference sequence). Here the CDR3 reads CATSRGKGGGLETQYF. DNA of the CDR3: TGTGCCACCAGCAGAGGGAAAGGGGGAGGGTTGGAGACCCAGTACTTC. Combining the CDR3 with reference TRBV15 and TRBJ2-5 gives the whole variable domain DAMVIQNPRYQVTQFGKPVTLSCSQTLNHNVMYWYQQKSSQAPKLLFHYYDKDFNNEADTPDNFQSRRPNTSFCFLDIRSPGLGDTAMYLCATSRGKGGGLETQYFGPGTRLLVL.

This chain connects TRBV28 to TRBJ1-1; D might be TRBD1 (6 bases). Germline V lookup: CDR1 MDHEN, CDR2 SYDVKM. Trimming shortened V by 2 bases and J by 7 bases, and 14 bases separated the two germline ends. This CDR3 region has 14 residues. The CDR3 loop is CASSLAGRGREAFF. The CDR3 nucleotides read TGTGCCAGCAGTTTAGCGGGTCGGGGGCGTGAAGCTTTCTTT.

This chain joins TRBV28 and TRBJ2-2; 10 bases are shared with TRBD1. CDR1 and CDR2 (germline): MDHEN, SYDVKM. Trimming cost V 1 base and J 5 bases; bases outside gene matches: 7. This CDR3 is 17 amino acids long. CDR3 nucleotides: TGTGCCAGCAGTTTATTGAGGTGGACAGGGGGGACCGGGGAGCTGTTTTTT. It yields the protein CASSLLRWTGGTGELFF. The full variable domain, its missing parts supplied by reference TRBV28 and TRBJ2-2, is DVKVTQSSRYLVKRTGEKVFLECVQDMDHENMFWYRQDPGLGLRLIYFSYDVKMKEKGDIPEGYSVSREKKERFSLILESASTNQTSMYLCASSLLRWTGGTGELFFGEGSRLTVL.

Concerning this clone itself: One junction end does not reproduce the germline sequence, and a read error may be involved. The gene calls are TRBV2 and TRBJ2-5; 7 bases align to TRBD2. CDR3 size: 14 residues. The germline V gene has CDR1 SNHLY and CDR2 FYNNEI. CDR3 residues: CASIPLADQEAQYF. The CDR3 region has the DNA TGTGCCAGCATTCCTCTAGCGGATCAAGAGGCCCAGTACTTC.

In this sample, this clone turned up once. The chain carries TRBV19 and TRBJ1-5; TRBD1 is a possible D gene (5 bases). Trimming took 1 base from V and 7 from J, leaving 32 bases between them. Germline CDR1 reads LNHDA; CDR2 reads SQIVND (reference sequence). The CDR3 consists of 21 residues. For the CDR3, the DNA is TGTGCCAGTAGTATAGGGTTCTTGCTCGCGGGGGAAAGGGCAACAAGGCAGCCCCAGCATTTT. Amino acids: CASSIGFLLAGERATRQPQHF.

The CDR3 here is CASSSRTQRVSYNEQFF. The CDR3 DNA reads as TGTGCCAGCAGCTCCAGGACCCAGCGGGTCTCCTACAATGAGCAGTTCTTC. The chain has TRBV7-8 and TRBJ2-1; D may be TRBD2 (6 bases). The CDR3 consists of 17 residues. V lost 4 bases and J lost 0, with 16 bases in between. Germline CDR1 and CDR2: SGHVS and FQNEAQ.

The rearrangement uses TRBV27 and TRBJ2-2; D unresolved. V lost 7 bases, J lost 5 bases, and 5 bases lay in between. Germline CDR1 reads MNHEY; CDR2 reads SMNVEV (reference sequence). The CDR3 runs to 11 residues. In DNA, the CDR3 is TGTGCCAGCATTGGTACCGGGGAGCTGTTTTTT. Amino acids: CASIGTGELFF.

The V and J genes are TRBV10-1 and TRBJ2-3; TRBD2 agrees at 14 bases. V trimming: 9 bases; J trimming: 2 bases; junction bases outside the gene matches: 7. The CDR3 length is 16 residues. Germline CDR1 is WNHNN and CDR2 is SYGVQD (reference sequence). CDR3 residues: CARSRTSGRTTDTQYF. CDR3 DNA: TGCGCCAGGTCCAGGACTAGCGGGAGGACCACAGATACGCAGTATTTT.

The count of this clone is one. The gene calls are TRBV25-1 and TRBJ2-7; no clear D. The length of the CDR3 is 15 residues. V was cut by 6 bases and J by 0 bases, with 15 bases left in between. CDR1 and CDR2 from the germline V gene are MGHDK and SYGVNS. The CDR3 sequence is CASSQSWGNSYEQYF. In DNA form, the CDR3 reads TGTGCCAGCAGCCAATCTTGGGGAAACTCCTACGAGCAGTACTTC.